The T cell receptor (beta chain) described here comes from a study of cytomegalovirus exposure and HLA in healthy donors. A single count supports this clone. Each of the donors was a healthy bone marrow donor. Amplification used 60 Vbeta primers and 13 Jbeta primers. TCRdb's copy holds only in-frame clones and misses some; the assay was immunoSEQ multiplex PCR. The data show approximately 140,000 clones, with about 80% seen just once and less than 1.5% held by the top ten. This TCR was recovered from a male donor in good health and CMV-seropositive. Sequenced input: PBMCs.

CDR3 protein: CASRERGDIQYF. The CDR3 DNA sequence: TGTGCCAGTAGGGAGCGGGGAGACATTCAGTACTTC. J is TRBJ2-4 and V is TRBV19; 7 bases fit TRBD2. With V trimmed by 6 bases and J by 8 bases, 4 bases remained unmatched. Germline V gene sequence: CDR1 LNHDA, CDR2 SQIVND (reference sequence). The CDR3 has 12 residues.